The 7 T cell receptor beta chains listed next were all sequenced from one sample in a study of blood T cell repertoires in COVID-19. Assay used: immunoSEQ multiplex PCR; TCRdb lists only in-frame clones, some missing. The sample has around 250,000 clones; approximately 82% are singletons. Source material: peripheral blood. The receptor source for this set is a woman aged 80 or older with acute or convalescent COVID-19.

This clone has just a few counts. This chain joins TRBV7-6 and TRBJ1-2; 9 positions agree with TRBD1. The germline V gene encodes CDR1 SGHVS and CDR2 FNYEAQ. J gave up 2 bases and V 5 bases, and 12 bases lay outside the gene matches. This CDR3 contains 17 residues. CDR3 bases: TGTGCCAGCAGCCCACAAGGCGGGACAGGGCGCAACTATGGCTACACCTTC. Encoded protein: CASSPQGGTGRNYGYTF.

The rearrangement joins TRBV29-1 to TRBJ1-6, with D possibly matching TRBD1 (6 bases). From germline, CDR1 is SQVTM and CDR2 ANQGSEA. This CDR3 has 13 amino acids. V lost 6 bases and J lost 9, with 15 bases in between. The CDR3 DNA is TGCAGCGTGGTTACAGGGTTAGGTTCACCCCTCCACTTT. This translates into CSVVTGLGSPLHF.

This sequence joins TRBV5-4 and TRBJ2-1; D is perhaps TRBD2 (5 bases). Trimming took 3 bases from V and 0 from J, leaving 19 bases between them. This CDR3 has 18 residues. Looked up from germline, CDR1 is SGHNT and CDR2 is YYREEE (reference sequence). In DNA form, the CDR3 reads TGTGCCAGCAGCTCCTTGCAGTTAGCGAGAAGCTCCTACAATGAGCAGTTCTTC. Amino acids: CASSSLQLARSSYNEQFF.

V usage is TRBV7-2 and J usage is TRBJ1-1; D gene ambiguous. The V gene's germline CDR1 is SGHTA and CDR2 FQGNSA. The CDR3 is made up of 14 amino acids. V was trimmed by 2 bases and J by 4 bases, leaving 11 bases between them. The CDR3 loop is CASSLMARSTEAFF. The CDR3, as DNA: TGTGCCAGCAGCTTAATGGCGAGGTCCACTGAAGCTTTCTTT.

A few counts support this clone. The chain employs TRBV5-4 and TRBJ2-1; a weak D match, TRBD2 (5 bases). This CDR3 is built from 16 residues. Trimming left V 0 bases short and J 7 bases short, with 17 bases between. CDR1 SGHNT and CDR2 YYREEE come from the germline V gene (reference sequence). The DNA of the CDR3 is TGTGCCAGCAGCTTGGTTGGTCGGCTAGGCGGGAATGAGCAGTTCTTC. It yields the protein CASSLVGRLGGNEQFF.

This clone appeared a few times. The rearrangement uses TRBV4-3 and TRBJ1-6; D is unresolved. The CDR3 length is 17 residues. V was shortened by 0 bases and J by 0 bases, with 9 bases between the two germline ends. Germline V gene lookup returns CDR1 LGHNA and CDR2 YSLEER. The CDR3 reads CASSQDFASSYNSPLHF. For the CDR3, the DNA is TGCGCCAGCAGCCAAGATTTTGCGAGCTCCTATAATTCACCCCTCCACTTT.

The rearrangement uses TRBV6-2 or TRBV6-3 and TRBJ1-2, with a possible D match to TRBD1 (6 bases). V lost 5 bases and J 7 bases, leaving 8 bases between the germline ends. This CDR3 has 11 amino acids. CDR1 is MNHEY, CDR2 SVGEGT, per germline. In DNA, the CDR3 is TGTGCCAGCAGTACAGGGTTTGGCTACACCTTC. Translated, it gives CASSTGFGYTF.